Below, 17 T cell receptor beta chains from the same sample are listed, as sequenced in a study of blood T cell repertoires in COVID-19. TCRdb's copy holds only in-frame clones and misses some; the assay was immunoSEQ multiplex PCR. The sample yields approximately 200,000 clones, around 82% seen once. Sequenced material: peripheral blood. Source of these receptors: a woman aged 25 to 45 who had recovered from COVID-19.

The rearrangement links TRBV6-4 to TRBJ2-1; 12 bases are a match to TRBD2. V lost 6 bases to trimming and J lost 9 bases; unmatched junction nucleotides: 9. The germline V gene has CDR1 MRHNA and CDR2 SNTAGT. The CDR3 runs to 15 residues. Here the CDR3 reads CASSETSGSGGEQFF. In DNA form, the CDR3 reads TGTGCCAGCAGCGAGACTAGCGGGAGTGGGGGTGAGCAGTTCTTC.

The genes are TRBV6-5 and TRBJ2-1, with D maybe TRBD2 (5 bases). The V and J ends lost 6 bases and 10 bases respectively, with 10 bases between them. The CDR3 spans 11 residues. Germline V gene lookup returns CDR1 MNHEY and CDR2 SVGAGI. The CDR3, as DNA: TGTGCCAGCAGACACGCGGGCGAGCAGTTCTTC. As protein: CASRHAGEQFF.

The chain combines TRBV2 with TRBJ2-1, with 9 positions matching TRBD2. Losses at the gene ends were 10 bases for V and 10 bases for J; bases not matched to a gene: 8. Germline V gene lookup returns CDR1 SNHLY and CDR2 FYNNEI. The length of the CDR3 is 12 residues. The CDR3 DNA is TGTGCCAACCAGGGACTAGCTAAAGAGCAGTTCTTC. Amino acid sequence: CANQGLAKEQFF.

V usage is TRBV6-1 and J usage is TRBJ1-1, with D unresolved. V was clipped by 4 bases and J by 3 bases, with 18 bases between them. This CDR3 spans 16 amino acids. Germline lookup yields CDR1 MNHNS and CDR2 SASEGT. The CDR3 nucleotides read TGTGCCAGCAGTGGTTCCGGAACCCGGAGGGACACTGAAGCTTTCTTT. This codes for CASSGSGTRRDTEAFF.

The rearrangement uses TRBV4-1 and TRBJ1-5; TRBD1 is a possible D gene (6 bases). CDR3 length equals 18 residues. CDR1 and CDR2 from the germline V gene are MGHRA and YSYEKL. Trimming left V 8 bases short and J 3 bases short, with 26 bases between. CDR3 amino acids: CASSRAGTQRGNNQPQHF. The CDR3 region has the DNA TGCGCCAGCTCTCGAGCGGGGACCCAAAGGGGGAACAATCAGCCCCAGCATTTT.

The J gene is TRBJ2-7, the V gene TRBV5-1; TRBD1 might be the D (6 bases). Trimming stripped 5 bases from V and 5 bases from J, with 17 bases between. The germline CDR1 and CDR2 sequences are SGHRS and YFSETQ. The CDR3 is 14 residues long. The CDR3 loop is CASRRQATSNEQYF. The CDR3 DNA is TGCGCCAGCAGAAGACAGGCCACATCTAACGAGCAGTACTTC.

The rearrangement joins TRBV6-6 to TRBJ2-3, with TRBD2 identical over 9 bases. Losses at the gene ends were 5 bases for V and 8 bases for J; bases not matched to a gene: 14. The length of the CDR3 is 16 residues. Germline values: CDR1 MNHNY, CDR2 SVGAGI (reference sequence). The CDR3, as DNA: TGTGCCAGCAGTAAGACGTTGGTAGCGGGAGCCAGTACGCAGTATTTT. It is translated as CASSKTLVAGASTQYF.

As to this clone: Other DNA sequences from this sample encode an identical CDR3 as well. This chain connects TRBV7-2 to TRBJ2-1, with TRBD2 matching over 9 bases. The CDR3 covers 15 residues. Germline values: CDR1 SGHTA, CDR2 FQGNSA. V lost 5 bases to trimming and J lost 1 base; unmatched junction nucleotides: 3. For the CDR3, the DNA is TGTGCCAGCAGCCCGACTAGCGGATCCTACAATGAGCAGTTCTTC. Translation gives CASSPTSGSYNEQFF.

A word on this clone: This sample includes further DNA sequences coding for the same CDR3. The J gene is TRBJ1-5, the V gene TRBV28, with D possibly being TRBD1 (6 bases). The CDR3 runs 13 residues. The germline V and J ends were trimmed by 6 bases and 0 bases, with 6 bases remaining between them. Germline V CDR1 and CDR2: MDHEN, SYDVKM. The CDR3 DNA reads as TGTGCCAGCAGCAGGGGTAGCAATCAGCCCCAGCATTTT. Translating it yields CASSRGSNQPQHF.

This clone was seen a few times. This sequence joins TRBV19 and TRBJ1-5, with TRBD1 matching over 10 bases. Per germline, CDR1 LNHDA and CDR2 SQIVND (reference sequence). After removal of 4 bases from V and 6 bases from J, the junction contained 6 bases not matched to a gene. The CDR3 spans 15 residues. DNA of the CDR3: TGTGCCAGTAGTACAAGACAGGGGGCGAGTCAGCCCCAGCATTTT. It codes for CASSTRQGASQPQHF.

A few counts support this clone. This specimen includes other DNA sequences encoding the same CDR3. The V gene is TRBV2, the J gene TRBJ1-1, with TRBD1 identical over 8 bases. The V gene's germline CDR1 is SNHLY and CDR2 FYNNEI. The CDR3 loop spans 13 amino acids. After removal of 6 bases from V and 1 base from J, the junction contained 1 base not matched to a gene. The CDR3 DNA follows: TGTGCCAGCAGCGGACAGGGGAACACTGAAGCTTTCTTT. This gives the protein CASSGQGNTEAFF. Variable domain in full (rest from reference TRBV2 and TRBJ1-1): EPEVTQTPSHQVTQMGQEVILRCVPISNHLYFYWYRQILGQKVEFLVSFYNNEISEKSEIFDDQFSVERPDGSNFTLKIRSTKLEDSAMYFCASSGQGNTEAFFGQGTRLTVV.

The V gene is TRBV30, the J gene TRBJ2-5; 12 nucleotides agree with TRBD2. Germline trimming cut 5 bases from V and 4 bases from J; bases unmatched to any gene: 5. From germline, CDR1 is GTSNPN and CDR2 SVGIG (reference sequence). The CDR3 is 14 residues long. The CDR3 nucleotides are TGTGCCTGGCAGACTAGCGGGAGACGAGAGACCCAGTACTTC. This sequence encodes CAWQTSGRRETQYF. The complete variable domain, with remaining parts taken from reference TRBV30 and TRBJ2-5, reads SQTIHQWPATLVQPVGSPLSLECTVEGTSNPNLYWYRQAAGRGLQLLFYSVGIGQISSEVPQNLSASRPQDRQFILSSKKLLLSDSGFYLCAWQTSGRRETQYFGPGTRLLVL.

This clone appeared once. V and J are TRBV18 and TRBJ2-2; perhaps TRBD1 as D (6 bases). Germline CDR1 reads KGHSH; CDR2 reads LQKENI. The V gene lost 4 bases and the J gene lost 3 bases, with 6 bases spanning the gap. This CDR3 has 13 amino acids. CDR3 residues: CASSRTDTGELFF. CDR3 nucleotides: TGTGCCAGCTCACGGACAGACACCGGGGAGCTGTTTTTT.

The rearrangement joins TRBV9 to TRBJ2-3; possible D gene TRBD2, 5 bases. Trimming removed 7 bases at V and 0 bases at J, with 9 bases between. CDR3 length: 13 amino acids. In germline, CDR1 is SGDLS, CDR2 YYNGEE. This chain's CDR3 is CASERSSTDTQYF. DNA for the CDR3: TGTGCCAGCGAGCGGAGCAGCACAGATACGCAGTATTTT.

This chain connects TRBV11-3 to TRBJ2-5; TRBD2 matches 7 bases. V trimming: 4 bases; J trimming: 3 bases; junction bases outside the gene matches: 5. The CDR3 has 14 residues. CDR1 is SGHNT and CDR2 is YENEEA in the germline V gene. The CDR3 loop is CASSSWTRKETQYF. The CDR3 nucleotides read TGTGCCAGCAGCTCGTGGACTAGAAAAGAGACCCAGTACTTC.

V is TRBV19 and J is TRBJ2-1; D perhaps matches TRBD2 (5 bases). Germline V gene sequence: CDR1 LNHDA, CDR2 SQIVND (reference sequence). This CDR3 has 12 amino acids. V was pared by 3 bases and J by 12 bases, with 12 bases between. For the CDR3, the DNA is TGTGCCAGTAGTATCGGATGGGAGCGGCAGTTCTTC. Protein sequence: CASSIGWERQFF.

This clone was found a few times. This chain joins TRBV5-4 and TRBJ2-1, with 8 bases matching TRBD2. The V segment lost 0 bases and the J segment 7 bases; nucleotides outside the gene matches: 9. Germline lookup yields CDR1 SGHNT and CDR2 YYREEE (reference sequence). The CDR3 is 16 amino acids. The CDR3 loop reads CASSLAVSGGRNEQFF. In nucleotides, the CDR3 is TGTGCCAGCAGCTTGGCCGTTTCGGGAGGGCGGAATGAGCAGTTCTTC.